What follows describes a single T cell receptor (beta chain). What it binds is unknown. The data belong to a study of OX40 agonist ivuxolimab in advanced cancers. Study overall: Dose-escalation cases comprised hepatocellular carcinoma, melanoma, renal cell or head and neck cancer. Earlier anti-PD-1, anti-PD-L1 or anti-CTLA-4 therapy was permitted; 35% to 50% had received some. Notes on the study in general: Compared with CD4+, CD8+ T cells on average had more expanded clones. Blood T cells, both CD4+ and CD8+, expanded clonally by week 6 at 0.1 to 3.0 mg/kg.

Measured with immunoSEQ multiplex PCR; TCRdb has only the in-frame clones, and not every one. The sample lists 75,000 to 95,000 clones; about 80% were seen once. This sequence was found in an adult with an advanced solid tumor such as melanoma, head and neck, liver or kidney cancer. Sequenced here: CD4+ or CD8+ T cells sorted from blood, sampled in a trial of the OX40 agonist ivuxolimab.

CDR3 sequence reads: CASSLSGAREKLFF. The CDR3 region has the DNA TGTGCCAGCAGTTTATCAGGGGCTCGAGAAAAACTGTTTTTT. The V gene is TRBV28, the J gene TRBJ1-4; possible D gene TRBD1, 6 bases. This CDR3 spans 14 amino acids. CDR1 is MDHEN, CDR2 SYDVKM, per germline. V was clipped by 1 base and J by 8 bases, with 11 bases between them.